Listed below are T cell receptor beta chains from one sample, sequenced in a study of cytomegalovirus exposure and HLA in healthy donors. Only in-frame clones appear in the TCRdb table, and some are missing; sequencing was by immunoSEQ multiplex PCR. This table holds about 230,000 clones, around 89% found once. The sequenced material came from PBMCs. The source is a woman aged 18-29 years in good health and CMV-seronegative. Both conserved end residues are part of each CDR3. The D gene is left open where the match is weak. The size field is filled for only some rows; it gives once, few, many or a size class.

j_call	v_call	d_call	clone_size	cdr3_aa	cdr3_nt
TRBJ1-2	TRBV30	NA	few	CAWGWENLIDYGYTF	TGTGCCTGGGGATGGGAGAACCTGATTGACTATGGCTACACCTTC
TRBJ2-5	TRBV5-1	TRBD1	few	CASSFGTSTGIEETQYF	TGCGCCAGCAGCTTCGGAACATCGACAGGGATAGAAGAGACCCAGTACTTC
TRBJ1-5	TRBV25-1	NA	once	CASSELGGNQPQHF	TGTGCCAGCAGTGAACTCGGGGGCAATCAGCCCCAGCATTTT
TRBJ2-5	TRBV2	TRBD1	NA	CASSPQGLRETQYF	TGTGCCAGCAGTCCACAGGGGCTGAGAGAGACCCAGTACTTC
TRBJ1-1	TRBV29-1	TRBD1	NA	CSVVLIGGGQGVRSTEAFF	TGCAGCGTTGTCCTCATCGGGGGTGGACAGGGGGTAAGGAGCACTGAAGCTTTCTTT
TRBJ2-7	TRBV7-2	TRBD2	NA	CASSLGLAASYEQYF	TGTGCCAGCAGCTTGGGACTAGCGGCTTCCTACGAGCAGTACTTC
TRBJ1-6	TRBV7-2	TRBD1	NA	CASSLASGTGYSPLHF	TGTGCCAGCAGCTTAGCGAGCGGGACAGGGTATTCACCCCTCCACTTT
TRBJ1-1	TRBV5-1	NA	NA	CASSLQAGGDTEAFF	TGCGCCAGCAGCTTGCAGGCAGGAGGTGACACTGAAGCTTTCTTT
TRBJ2-7	TRBV30	NA	once	CAWSVWGPTYEQYF	TGTGCCTGGAGTGTTTGGGGCCCAACTTACGAGCAGTACTTC
TRBJ1-1	TRBV11-3	NA	NA	CASSLEAPDTLNTEAFF	TGTGCCAGCAGCTTAGAGGCCCCGGACACCTTGAACACTGAAGCTTTCTTT
TRBJ1-5	TRBV19	NA	NA	CASSIQGGLNQPQHF	TGTGCCAGTAGTATACAAGGCGGACTCAATCAGCCCCAGCATTTT
TRBJ1-4	TRBV10-2	TRBD1	NA	CASSERTGSREKLFF	TGCGCCAGCAGTGAGAGGACAGGGTCTAGAGAAAAACTGTTTTTT
TRBJ2-7	TRBV2	TRBD2	medium-sized	CASSEQRDSYEQYF	TGTGCCAGCAGTGAACAGCGGGACTCCTACGAGCAGTACTTC
TRBJ1-4	TRBV7-8	NA	NA	CASSTRRAGAYGEKLFF	TGTGCCAGCAGCACTAGGAGAGCAGGGGCATATGGGGAAAAACTGTTTTTT
TRBJ1-1	TRBV5-1	TRBD1	NA	CASSAGQGYTEAFF	TGCGCCAGCAGCGCCGGACAGGGGTACACTGAAGCTTTCTTT
TRBJ1-2	TRBV5-5	NA	NA	CASSLDPGRDNYGYTF	TGTGCCAGCAGCTTGGATCCAGGGCGGGATAACTATGGCTACACCTTC
TRBJ1-3	TRBV7-9	TRBD1	NA	CAVGRTGGGNTIYF	TGTGCCGTCGGCCGGACAGGGGGTGGAAACACCATATATTTT
TRBJ1-2	TRBV9	TRBD1	NA	CASSARQGDMYGYTF	TGTGCCAGCAGCGCACGACAGGGGGACATGTATGGCTACACCTTC
TRBJ2-7	TRBV10-3	NA	NA	CAISGPRRGYEQYF	TGTGCCATCAGTGGGCCGCGGAGGGGTTACGAGCAGTACTTC
TRBJ2-7	TRBV6-6	NA	NA	CASSDSYEQYF	TGTGCCAGCAGCGACAGTTACGAGCAGTACTTC
TRBJ1-5	TRBV11-2	TRBD1	NA	CASSSGTAYSNQPQHF	TGTGCCAGCAGCTCCGGGACAGCTTATAGCAATCAGCCCCAGCATTTT
TRBJ1-4	TRBV6-5	NA	NA	CASSADRSGGEKLFF	TGTGCCAGCAGTGCGGACCGAAGCGGGGGTGAAAAACTGTTTTTT
TRBJ2-5	TRBV11-2	TRBD1	NA	CASSVDRAQETQYF	TGTGCCAGCAGCGTGGACAGGGCACAAGAGACCCAGTACTTC
TRBJ1-5	TRBV18	TRBD1	NA	CASSPKDRGDQPQHF	TGTGCCAGCTCACCGAAGGACAGGGGAGATCAGCCCCAGCATTTT
TRBJ2-7	TRBV5-1	TRBD2	NA	CASSFGRGNEQYF	TGCGCCAGCAGCTTTGGGCGGGGGAACGAGCAGTACTTC
TRBJ1-4	TRBV27	TRBD1	NA	CASSTRFPGQGINEKLFF	TGTGCCAGCAGTACTCGATTTCCGGGACAGGGGATTAATGAAAAACTGTTTTTT
TRBJ1-6	TRBV6-5	NA	NA	CASSPPGSQPLHF	TGTGCCAGCAGTCCCCCAGGTTCTCAGCCCCTCCACTTT
TRBJ2-5	TRBV4-1	TRBD1	NA	CASSQVTGLQETQYF	TGCGCCAGCAGCCAAGTGACAGGGCTCCAAGAGACCCAGTACTTC
TRBJ1-2	TRBV5-6	NA	NA	CASSLPFSGINGYTF	TGTGCCAGCAGCTTGCCCTTCTCAGGCATCAATGGCTACACCTTC
TRBJ1-2	TRBV2	TRBD1	few	CASGDRGRGYGYTF	TGTGCCAGCGGAGACAGGGGTCGTGGGTATGGCTACACCTTC
TRBJ2-7	TRBV9	TRBD1	NA	CASSERSTGFNEQYF	TGTGCCAGCAGCGAGCGATCGACAGGGTTCAACGAGCAGTACTTC
TRBJ2-5	TRBV7-2	TRBD2	few	CASSRSPGTSGGAQETQYF	TGTGCCAGCAGCCGAAGTCCCGGGACTAGCGGGGGCGCTCAAGAGACCCAGTACTTC
TRBJ2-7	TRBV11-2	TRBD1	NA	CASSLEPGTVYEQYF	TGTGCCAGCAGCTTAGAGCCCGGGACAGTCTACGAGCAGTACTTC
TRBJ2-2	TRBV7-9	TRBD2	NA	CSSSLWASGATGELFF	TGTTCCAGCAGCTTATGGGCTAGCGGGGCCACCGGGGAGCTGTTTTTT
TRBJ1-1	TRBV28	TRBD1	NA	CASRKQFRGLKNTEAFF	TGTGCCAGCAGGAAGCAATTCAGGGGGCTGAAGAACACTGAAGCTTTCTTT
TRBJ2-7	TRBV2	NA	NA	CASSEPDEQYF	TGTGCCAGCAGTGAGCCGGACGAGCAGTACTTC
TRBJ2-1	TRBV10-3	TRBD2	NA	CAIGLAFYNEQFF	TGTGCCATCGGACTAGCGTTTTACAATGAGCAGTTCTTC
TRBJ2-4	TRBV10-1	TRBD2	NA	CASSESGLAGGNIQYF	TGCGCCAGCAGTGAGTCGGGGCTAGCGGGAGGGAACATTCAGTACTTC
TRBJ2-1	TRBV7-9	TRBD2	NA	CASSFPRRLAGGYNEQFF	TGTGCCAGCAGCTTTCCCCGACGACTAGCGGGAGGGTACAATGAGCAGTTCTTC
TRBJ2-3	TRBV7-3	TRBD2	NA	CASSKGLAGTDTQYF	TGTGCCAGCAGCAAAGGACTAGCGGGAACAGATACGCAGTATTTT
TRBJ2-5	TRBV11-2	TRBD2	NA	CASRYGSGGNQETQYF	TGTGCCAGCAGGTACGGTAGCGGGGGTAACCAAGAGACCCAGTACTTC
TRBJ2-3	TRBV6-5	TRBD2	once	CASSYSDGGAYTQYF	TGTGCCAGCAGTTACTCGGACGGGGGGGCGTATACGCAGTATTTT
TRBJ2-7	TRBV6-6	TRBD1	few	CASSSTGGYEQYF	TGTGCCAGCAGTTCTACAGGGGGCTACGAGCAGTACTTC
TRBJ2-1	TRBV5-1	TRBD2	NA	CASSLVIGLAGNEQFF	TGCGCCAGCAGCTTGGTTATCGGACTAGCGGGCAATGAGCAGTTCTTC
TRBJ2-1	TRBV6-5	NA	NA	CASSYRILGNEQFF	TGTGCCAGCAGTTACCGTATACTAGGCAATGAGCAGTTCTTC
TRBJ2-2	TRBV11-3	TRBD1	NA	CASSRGGGTGPRTGELFF	TGTGCCAGCAGCCGAGGGGGAGGGACAGGGCCCAGGACCGGGGAGCTGTTTTTT
TRBJ2-3	TRBV19	NA	NA	CASSMLAELTDTQYF	TGTGCCAGTAGTATGTTGGCGGAGCTCACAGATACGCAGTATTTT
TRBJ1-1	TRBV7-9	NA	once	CASSLAAGRNEAFF	TGTGCCAGCAGCTTAGCCGCAGGGCGGAATGAAGCTTTCTTT
TRBJ2-1	TRBV15	TRBD2	NA	CATRLADHNEQFF	TGTGCCACGCGACTAGCGGATCACAATGAGCAGTTCTTC
TRBJ2-4	TRBV5-6	NA	NA	CASSLAPPFGGVSLQYF	TGTGCCAGCAGCTTGGCCCCTCCTTTCGGCGGGGTGAGTCTCCAGTACTTC
TRBJ2-5	TRBV6-5	TRBD1	NA	CASSYSGTGGKTQYF	TGTGCCAGCAGTTACTCCGGGACAGGGGGGAAGACCCAGTACTTC
TRBJ2-2	TRBV11-3	NA	NA	CASSLTTGELFF	TGTGCCAGCAGCCTTACAACCGGGGAGCTGTTTTTT
TRBJ1-2	TRBV27	TRBD1	NA	CASSLTGEGYGYTF	TGTGCCAGCAGTTTGACAGGGGAGGGCTATGGCTACACCTTC
TRBJ2-2	TRBV5-4	TRBD2	NA	CASSPTLAGGPSTGELFF	TGTGCCAGCAGCCCAACGTTAGCGGGAGGGCCATCAACCGGGGAGCTGTTTTTT
TRBJ2-3	TRBV9	TRBD2	NA	CASSVLAGASTDMQYF	TGTGCCAGCAGCGTACTAGCGGGAGCTAGCACGGATATGCAGTATTTT
TRBJ1-2	TRBV7-2	TRBD1	once	CASSLDRVGGYTF	TGTGCCAGCAGCCTCGACAGGGTAGGGGGCTACACCTTC
TRBJ1-4	TRBV7-2	NA	NA	CASSLGQGGEKLFF	TGTGCCAGCAGCTTAGGACAAGGGGGTGAAAAACTGTTTTTT
TRBJ2-1	TRBV5-6	NA	NA	CASSLVSEQFF	TGTGCCAGCAGTCTGGTTAGCGAGCAGTTCTTC
TRBJ1-2	TRBV27	NA	NA	CASSGGVLGHVYTF	TGTGCCAGCAGCGGCGGAGTGTTGGGGCATGTCTACACCTTC
TRBJ1-2	TRBV10-2	NA	few	CASSQTPTVFGYTF	TGCGCCAGCAGCCAAACCCCGACAGTTTTCGGCTACACCTTC